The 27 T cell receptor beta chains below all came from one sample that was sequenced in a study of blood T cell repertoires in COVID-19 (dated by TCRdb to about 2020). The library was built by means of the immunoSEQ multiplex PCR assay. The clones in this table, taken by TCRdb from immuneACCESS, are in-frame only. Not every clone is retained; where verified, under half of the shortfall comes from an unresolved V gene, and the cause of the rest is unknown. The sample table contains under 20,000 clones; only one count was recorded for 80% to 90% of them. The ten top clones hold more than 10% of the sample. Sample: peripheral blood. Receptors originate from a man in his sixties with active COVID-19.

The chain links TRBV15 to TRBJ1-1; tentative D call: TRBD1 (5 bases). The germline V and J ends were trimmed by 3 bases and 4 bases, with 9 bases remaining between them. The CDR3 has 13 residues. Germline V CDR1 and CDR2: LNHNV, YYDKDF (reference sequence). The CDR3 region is CATSSGGGTEAFF. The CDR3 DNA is TGTGCCACCAGCAGCGGGGGGGGCACTGAAGCTTTCTTT. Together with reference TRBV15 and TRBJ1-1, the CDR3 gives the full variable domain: DAMVIQNPRYQVTQFGKPVTLSCSQTLNHNVMYWYQQKSSQAPKLLFHYYDKDFNNEADTPDNFQSRRPNTSFCFLDIRSPGLGDTAMYLCATSSGGGTEAFFGQGTRLTVV.

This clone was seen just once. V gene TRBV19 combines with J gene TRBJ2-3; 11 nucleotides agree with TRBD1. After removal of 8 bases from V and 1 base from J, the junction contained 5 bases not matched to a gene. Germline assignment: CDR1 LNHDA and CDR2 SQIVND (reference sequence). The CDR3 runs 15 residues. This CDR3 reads CASSDRGLRTDTQYF. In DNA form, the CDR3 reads TGTGCCAGTTCGGACAGGGGGCTCCGCACAGATACGCAGTATTTT.

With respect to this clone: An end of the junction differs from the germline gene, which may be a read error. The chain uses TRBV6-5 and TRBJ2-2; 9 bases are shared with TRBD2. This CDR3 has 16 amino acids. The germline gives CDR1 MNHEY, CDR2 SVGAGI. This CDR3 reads CASSSARGGRTGELFF. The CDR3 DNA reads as TGCGCCAGCAGTTCCGCGCGGGGGGGCCGAACCGGGGAGCTGTTTTTT.

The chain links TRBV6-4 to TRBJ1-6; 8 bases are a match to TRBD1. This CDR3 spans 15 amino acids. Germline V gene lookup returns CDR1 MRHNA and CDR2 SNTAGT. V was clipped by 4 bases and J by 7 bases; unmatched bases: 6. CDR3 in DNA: TGTGCCAGCAGTGTGCGTGCAGGGGGCAATTCACCCCTCCACTTT. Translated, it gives CASSVRAGGNSPLHF.

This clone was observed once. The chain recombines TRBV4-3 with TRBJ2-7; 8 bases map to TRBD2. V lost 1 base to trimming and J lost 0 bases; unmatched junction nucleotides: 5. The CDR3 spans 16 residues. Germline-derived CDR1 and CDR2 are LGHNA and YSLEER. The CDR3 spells CASSQGWRGASYEQYF. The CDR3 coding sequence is TGCGCCAGCAGCCAAGGTTGGCGGGGGGCCTCCTACGAGCAGTACTTC.

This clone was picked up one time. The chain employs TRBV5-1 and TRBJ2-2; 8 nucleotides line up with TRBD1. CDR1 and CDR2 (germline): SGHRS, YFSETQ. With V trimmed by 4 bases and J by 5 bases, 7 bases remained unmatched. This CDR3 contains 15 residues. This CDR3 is CASSHRQGLTGELFF. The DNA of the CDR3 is TGCGCCAGCAGCCATCGACAGGGGTTGACCGGGGAGCTGTTTTTT.

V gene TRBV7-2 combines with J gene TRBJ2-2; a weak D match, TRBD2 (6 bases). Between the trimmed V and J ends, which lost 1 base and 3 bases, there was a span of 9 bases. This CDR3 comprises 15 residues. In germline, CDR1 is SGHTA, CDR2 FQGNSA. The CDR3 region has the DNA TGTGCCAGCAGCTTAGACGGGAGACACACCGGGGAGCTGTTTTTT. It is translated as CASSLDGRHTGELFF.

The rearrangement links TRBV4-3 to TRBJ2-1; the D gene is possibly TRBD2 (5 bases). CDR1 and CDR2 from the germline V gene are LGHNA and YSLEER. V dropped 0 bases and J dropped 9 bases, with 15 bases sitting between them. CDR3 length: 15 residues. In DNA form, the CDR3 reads TGCGCCAGCAGCCAAGAGAACGCAGAGGCGGGTGAGCAGTTCTTC. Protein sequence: CASSQENAEAGEQFF.

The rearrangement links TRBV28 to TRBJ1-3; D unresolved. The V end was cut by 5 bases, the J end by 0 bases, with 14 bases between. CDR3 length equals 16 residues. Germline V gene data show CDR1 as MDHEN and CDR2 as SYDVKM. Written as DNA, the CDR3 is TGTGCCAGCAGTATGCCGACAACGATCTCTGGAAACACCATATATTTT. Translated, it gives CASSMPTTISGNTIYF.

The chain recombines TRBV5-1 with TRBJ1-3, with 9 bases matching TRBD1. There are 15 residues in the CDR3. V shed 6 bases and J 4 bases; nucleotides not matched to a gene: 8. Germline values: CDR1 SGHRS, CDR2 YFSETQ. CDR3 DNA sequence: TGCGCCAGCACCCAGGGACAGGGCCGAGGAAACACCATATATTTT. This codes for CASTQGQGRGNTIYF.

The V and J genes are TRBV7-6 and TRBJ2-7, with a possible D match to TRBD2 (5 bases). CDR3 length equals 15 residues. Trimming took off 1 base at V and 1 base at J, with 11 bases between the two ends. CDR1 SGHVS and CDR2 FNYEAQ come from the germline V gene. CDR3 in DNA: TGTGCCAGCAGCTTAGAGGTAGGGAGTTCCTACGAGCAGTACTTC. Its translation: CASSLEVGSSYEQYF.

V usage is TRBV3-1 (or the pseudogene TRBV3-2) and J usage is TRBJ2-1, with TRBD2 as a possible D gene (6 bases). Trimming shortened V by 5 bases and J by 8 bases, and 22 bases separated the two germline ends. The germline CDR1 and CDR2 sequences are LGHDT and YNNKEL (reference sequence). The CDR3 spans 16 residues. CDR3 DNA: TGTGCCAGCAGCTTCGTAGCGGCGGTTTGGGGGTATGAGCAGTTCTTC. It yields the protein CASSFVAAVWGYEQFF.

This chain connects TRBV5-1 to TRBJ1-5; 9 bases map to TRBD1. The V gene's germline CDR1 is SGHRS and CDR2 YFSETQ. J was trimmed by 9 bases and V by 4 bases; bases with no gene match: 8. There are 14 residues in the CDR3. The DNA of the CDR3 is TGCGCCAGCAGCCTGGGACAGGGACTCGGGCCCCAGCATTTT. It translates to CASSLGQGLGPQHF.

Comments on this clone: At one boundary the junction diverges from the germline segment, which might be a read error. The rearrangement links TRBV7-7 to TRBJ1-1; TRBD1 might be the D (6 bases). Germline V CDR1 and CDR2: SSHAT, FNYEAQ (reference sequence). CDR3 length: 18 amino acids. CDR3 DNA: TGTGCTAGCAGCTTATCGGGTTTCGGGGGGCGCCCGGGCACTGAAGCTTTCTTT. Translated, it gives CASSLSGFGGRPGTEAFF.

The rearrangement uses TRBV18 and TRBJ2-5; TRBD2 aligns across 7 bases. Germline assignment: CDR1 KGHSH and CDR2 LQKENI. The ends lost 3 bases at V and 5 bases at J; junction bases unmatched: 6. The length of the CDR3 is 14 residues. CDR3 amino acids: CASSPLAEGETQYF. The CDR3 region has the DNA TGTGCCAGCTCACCTCTAGCGGAGGGGGAGACCCAGTACTTC.

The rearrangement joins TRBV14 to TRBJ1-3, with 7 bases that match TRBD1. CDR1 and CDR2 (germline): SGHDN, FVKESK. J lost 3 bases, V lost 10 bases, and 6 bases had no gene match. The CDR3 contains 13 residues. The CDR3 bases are TGTGCCACCGCGACAGGGTTTGGAAACACCATATATTTT. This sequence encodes CATATGFGNTIYF.

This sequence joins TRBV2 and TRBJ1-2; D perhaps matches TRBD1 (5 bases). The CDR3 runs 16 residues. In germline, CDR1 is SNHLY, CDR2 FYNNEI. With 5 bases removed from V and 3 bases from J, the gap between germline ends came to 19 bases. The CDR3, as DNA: TGTGCCAGCAGTTCCCCTCTCGGGGGGTCGGACTATGGCTACACCTTC. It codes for CASSSPLGGSDYGYTF.

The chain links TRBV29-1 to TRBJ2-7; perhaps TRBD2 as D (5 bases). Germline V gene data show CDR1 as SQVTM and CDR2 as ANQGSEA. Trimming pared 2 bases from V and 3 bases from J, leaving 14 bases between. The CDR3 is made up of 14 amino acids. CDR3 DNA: TGCAGCGTTGAATTGTACGGGGAGAACTACGAGCAGTACTTC. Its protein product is CSVELYGENYEQYF.

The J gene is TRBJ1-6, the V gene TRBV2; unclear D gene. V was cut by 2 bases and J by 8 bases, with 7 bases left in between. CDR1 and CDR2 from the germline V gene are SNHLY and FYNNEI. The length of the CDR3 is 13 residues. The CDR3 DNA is TGTGCCAGCAGTGAAAACAGATATTCACCCCTCCACTTT. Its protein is CASSENRYSPLHF.

The CDR3 loop reads CASSSLPQGGNEKLFF. The CDR3, as DNA: TGTGCCAGCAGCTCCTTACCACAGGGAGGGAATGAAAAACTGTTTTTT. The rearrangement joins TRBV5-5 to TRBJ1-4; perhaps TRBD1 as D (6 bases). The V end was cut by 3 bases, the J end by 5 bases, with 17 bases between. Germline lookup yields CDR1 SGHKS and CDR2 YYEKEE (reference sequence). The CDR3 sequence is 16 residues long. Full variable domain (outside the CDR3, taken from reference TRBV5-5 and TRBJ1-4): DAGVTQSPTHLIKTRGQQVTLRCSPISGHKSVSWYQQVLGQGPQFIFQYYEKEERGRGNFPDRFSARQFPNYSSELNVNALLLGDSALYLCASSSLPQGGNEKLFFGSGTQLSVL.

The CDR3 nucleotides are TGTGCCAGCAGTCGCCAGACAGGCATAAATGAAAAACTGTTTTTT. Its translation is CASSRQTGINEKLFF. The chain links TRBV27 to TRBJ1-4, with D perhaps TRBD1 (6 bases). The CDR3 runs to 15 residues. V was clipped by 5 bases and J by 5 bases, with 15 bases between them. Germline CDR1 and CDR2: MNHEY and SMNVEV (reference sequence).

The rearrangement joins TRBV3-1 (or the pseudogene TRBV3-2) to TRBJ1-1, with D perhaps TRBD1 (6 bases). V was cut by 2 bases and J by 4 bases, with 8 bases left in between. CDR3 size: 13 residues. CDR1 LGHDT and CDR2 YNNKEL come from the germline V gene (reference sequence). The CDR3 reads CASSQRTATEAFF. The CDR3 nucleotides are TGTGCCAGCAGCCAAAGGACAGCCACTGAAGCTTTCTTT.

DNA of the CDR3: TGTGCCAGCTCACCAACGGCGGGACTCCCCGGGGAGCTGTTTTTT. Its translation is CASSPTAGLPGELFF. V gene TRBV18 combines with J gene TRBJ2-2; tentative D call: TRBD2 (6 bases). The CDR3 contains 15 residues. V lost 2 bases, J lost 6 bases, and 13 bases lay in between. The germline gives CDR1 KGHSH, CDR2 LQKENI.

In DNA, the CDR3 is TGTGCCAGCAGGTTGCGGGAGGACACCGGGGAGCTGTTTTTT. It yields the protein CASRLREDTGELFF. The chain recombines TRBV27 with TRBJ2-2, with TRBD2 matching over 8 bases. Germline trimming cut 6 bases from V and 3 bases from J; bases unmatched to any gene: 3. Germline CDR1 and CDR2: MNHEY and SMNVEV (reference sequence). The CDR3 sequence is 14 residues long.

This CDR3 is CASSLATEQFF. In nucleotides, the CDR3 is TGTGCCAGCAGCTTAGCCACAGAGCAGTTCTTC. The chain uses TRBV7-2 and TRBJ2-1; no definite D call. CDR3 length: 11 amino acids. Germline V gives CDR1 SGHTA, CDR2 FQGNSA. V lost 0 bases and J lost 10, with 4 bases in between. Based on the CDR3 plus reference TRBV7-2 and TRBJ2-1, the full variable domain is GAGVSQSPSNKVTEKGKDVELRCDPISGHTALYWYRQSLGQGLEFLIYFQGNSAPDKSGLPSDRFSAERTGGSVSTLTIQRTQQEDSAVYLCASSLATEQFFGPGTRLTVL.

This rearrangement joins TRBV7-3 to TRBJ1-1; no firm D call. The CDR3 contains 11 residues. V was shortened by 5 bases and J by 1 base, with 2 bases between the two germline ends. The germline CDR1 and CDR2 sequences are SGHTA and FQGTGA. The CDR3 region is CASSQNTEAFF. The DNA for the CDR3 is TGTGCCAGCAGCCAGAACACTGAAGCTTTCTTT.

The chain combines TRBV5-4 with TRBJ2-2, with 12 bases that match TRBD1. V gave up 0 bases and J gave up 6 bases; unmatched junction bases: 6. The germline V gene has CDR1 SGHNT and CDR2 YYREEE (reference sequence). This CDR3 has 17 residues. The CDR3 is CASSLDPGTGGAGELFF. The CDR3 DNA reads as TGTGCCAGCAGCTTGGATCCGGGGACAGGGGGCGCCGGGGAGCTGTTTTTT.